This T cell receptor (beta chain) was observed in a study of blood T cell repertoires in COVID-19. Study as a whole: The United States, Italy and Spain were the sources of the acute and convalescent COVID-19 samples.

TCRdb keeps only in-frame clones here, not all; method: immunoSEQ multiplex PCR. The table lists over 200,000 clones, 75% to 90% of them singletons, with roughly 3.7% in the top ten. This CDR3 contains 14 residues. V was pared by 4 bases and J by 6 bases, with 17 bases between. Germline CDR1 reads SQVTM; CDR2 reads ANQGSEA. This study enrolled people aged about 18 to 100 from 20 to 25 US geographic areas. Participants' reported clinical history set cohort assignment. Within 2 weeks before study entry, exposed participants met a COVID-19 case. The chain employs TRBV29-1 and TRBJ2-3, with D possibly being TRBD1 (5 bases). Sequenced input: PBMCs or T cells enriched from blood (not recorded which). This sequence originates from a woman aged 30 to 39 who had been exposed to COVID-19. The CDR3, as DNA: TGCAGCGTTGCGACAGCGCAGCATGGGGATACGCAGTATTTT. Translated, it gives CSVATAQHGDTQYF.